This T cell receptor beta chain originates from a study of cytomegalovirus exposure and HLA in healthy donors. Researchers ran the PCR with 60 Vbeta and 13 Jbeta primers. The protocol was immunoSEQ multiplex PCR, while the TCRdb copy is restricted to in-frame clones and leaves out a portion. This repertoire shows roughly 84,000 clones, around 82% found once; its top ten account for 2.5% to 4%. Overall study results and limits: Trimming of TCR beta V- and J-genes showed a link, identified in a later analysis, to a missense DCLRE1C variant. Only CMV serostatus was available as immune exposure information. A later look showed TCR association rates differing by HLA locus, highest for DRB1 and lowest for HLA-C.

Germline loops: CDR1 LNHDA, CDR2 SQIVND (reference sequence). The CDR3 is made up of 14 amino acids. Losses at the gene ends were 5 bases for V and 1 base for J; bases not matched to a gene: 2. A remark on this clone: Its specificity is unknown.

The rearrangement joins TRBV19 to TRBJ1-1, with 9 nucleotides matching TRBD1. Sequencing input: PBMCs. The receptor's source is a man aged 45-65 years in good health and CMV-seronegative. The CDR3 nucleotides are TGTGCCAGTAGTGGGGGACAGGGGAACACTGAAGCTTTCTTT. Translated: CASSGGQGNTEAFF.